A selection of T cell receptor beta chains follows, all from one sample in a study of T cell responses to AZD1222 COVID-19 vaccine. The data were produced by immunoSEQ multiplex PCR, yet TCRdb's version contains in-frame clones alone and is incomplete. The sample includes 130,000 to 150,000 clones, 70% to 90% of them seen just once. The sample was peripheral blood, taken 28 days after the second AZD1222 dose. Source of these receptors: an adult who received the AZD1222 COVID-19 vaccine. CDR3s leave out the opening cysteine and the closing phenylalanine or tryptophan. Clone sizes are given selectively: once, few, many, or a class where the clone is expanded.

v_gene	j_gene	abundance	len	CDR3aa
TRBV19	TRBJ2-7	.	14	ASSIPGTGNFYEQY
TRBV5-1	TRBJ2-3	.	11	ASSGGSTDTQY
TRBV6-5	TRBJ2-3	once	14	ASSYGRGGRPDTQY
TRBV28	TRBJ2-7	.	11	ASSLRWIYEQY
TRBV2	TRBJ2-7	.	12	ASRKGGSEGEQY
TRBV29-1	TRBJ1-5	.	10	SVSGSNQPQH
TRBV7-6	TRBJ2-7	.	11	ASSFRGEYEQY
TRBV6-5	TRBJ1-6	.	11	ASSYLRNSPLH
TRBV7-2	TRBJ1-2	.	11	ASSLAGFGGYT
TRBV5-1	TRBJ2-1	few	13	ASSLGEGSYNEQF
TRBV10-3	TRBJ2-5	once	12	AISDRGYQETQY
TRBV2	TRBJ2-4	.	12	ASSEDTTKNIQY
TRBV5-1	TRBJ2-5	.	13	ASSLGPGYQETQY
TRBV29-1	TRBJ1-2	.	13	SVGPYNGPNYGYT
TRBV29-1	TRBJ2-1	.	13	SVEDDKGSFNEQF
TRBV7-9	TRBJ1-4	once	13	ASSFWTGLGEKLF
TRBV6-2/TRBV6-3	TRBJ2-5	.	17	ASSPDRPPGQGIQETQY
TRBV2	TRBJ2-2	.	16	ASSTVLGTGANTGELF
TRBV19	TRBJ1-2	once	11	ASSITTAAGYT
TRBV6-1	TRBJ1-2	.	11	ASSEQYNYGYT
TRBV5-8	TRBJ1-2	.	12	ASSLGASNYGYT
TRBV7-8	TRBJ2-7	.	12	ASSLAWDGGKQY
TRBV5-6	TRBJ1-2	.	13	ASSDGTGDNYGYT
TRBV3-1/TRBV3-2	TRBJ1-5	.	13	ASSHGQGARQPQH
TRBV13	TRBJ2-2	.	14	ASSLEAGVNTGELF
TRBV6-5	TRBJ2-3	many	13	ASSGLAGFTDTQY
TRBV3-1/TRBV3-2	TRBJ2-2	once	13	ASSQIRLDTGELF